These 3 T cell receptor beta chains were sequenced from one sample in a study of graft-versus-host responses after intestinal transplantation. Data came from immunoSEQ multiplex PCR; TCRdb stores just in-frame clones and leaves some out. The table lists just under 65,000 clones, 90% of them singletons. These TCRs are of unknown antigen specificity. The specimen comprised unstimulated CD8+ T cells sorted from spleen or lymph node cells, sampled before transplant. Source of these receptors: a human donor who was the organ donor for an intestinal transplant.

V and J are TRBV6-5 and TRBJ1-1; 7 bases fit TRBD1. The germline V gene has CDR1 MNHEY and CDR2 SVGAGI. The junction had 10 bases not matched to a gene; V was cut back by 9 bases and J by 0 bases. The CDR3 has 15 amino acids. The CDR3 here is CASHRRGQMNTEAFF. CDR3 sequence (DNA): TGTGCCAGTCACCGACGGGGACAGATGAACACTGAAGCTTTCTTT.

The chain couples TRBV30 to TRBJ2-1; perhaps TRBD1 as D (6 bases). This CDR3 comprises 14 residues. V lost 4 bases and J 0 bases, leaving 10 bases between the germline ends. CDR1 is GTSNPN, CDR2 SVGIG, per germline (reference sequence). Here the CDR3 DNA reads TGTGCCTGGAACACAGGGAGCTCCTACAATGAGCAGTTCTTC. This sequence encodes CAWNTGSSYNEQFF.

Written as DNA, the CDR3 is TGTGCCAGCAGTTCGGTACAGGGCGAGCAGTACTTC. Encoded protein: CASSSVQGEQYF. The chain employs TRBV28 and TRBJ2-7; D may be TRBD1 (6 bases). With 4 bases removed from V and 6 bases from J, the gap between germline ends came to 10 bases. This CDR3 is 12 amino acids long. Germline CDR1 is MDHEN and CDR2 is SYDVKM.